A single T cell receptor (beta chain) is shown here with its context. Its antigen is unknown. CDR3 length: 16 residues. Germline V gene sequence: CDR1 SGHRS, CDR2 YFSETQ. With V trimmed by 4 bases and J by 5 bases, 9 bases remained unmatched. The study ran its PCR with 60 Vbeta and 13 Jbeta primers. The method was immunoSEQ multiplex PCR; TCRdb's version includes in-frame clones alone and lacks a portion of them. The sample gives about 190,000 clones, 60% to 80% of which show up once; 2.1% is in the top ten. The sample originates from a study of cytomegalovirus exposure and HLA in healthy donors. Notes on the study in general: Analyses of presence/absence relied on an assumption of roughly uniform sequencing depth across donors. In vitro testing confirmed three CMV-associated chains as specific for CMV antigens. The classifier reportedly diagnosed cytomegalovirus status with high specificity and sensitivity. Common viral pathogens were later found to be apparently linked to several of the most significant clusters.

The TCR originated in a woman in her thirties in good health and CMV-seropositive. Sequencing used PBMCs. This chain links TRBV5-1 with TRBJ2-3, with 11 nucleotides matching TRBD2. As DNA, the CDR3 is TGCGCCAGCAGCCTGGAGCTAGCGGGAGGCCTAGATACGCAGTATTTT. Its protein product is CASSLELAGGLDTQYF.